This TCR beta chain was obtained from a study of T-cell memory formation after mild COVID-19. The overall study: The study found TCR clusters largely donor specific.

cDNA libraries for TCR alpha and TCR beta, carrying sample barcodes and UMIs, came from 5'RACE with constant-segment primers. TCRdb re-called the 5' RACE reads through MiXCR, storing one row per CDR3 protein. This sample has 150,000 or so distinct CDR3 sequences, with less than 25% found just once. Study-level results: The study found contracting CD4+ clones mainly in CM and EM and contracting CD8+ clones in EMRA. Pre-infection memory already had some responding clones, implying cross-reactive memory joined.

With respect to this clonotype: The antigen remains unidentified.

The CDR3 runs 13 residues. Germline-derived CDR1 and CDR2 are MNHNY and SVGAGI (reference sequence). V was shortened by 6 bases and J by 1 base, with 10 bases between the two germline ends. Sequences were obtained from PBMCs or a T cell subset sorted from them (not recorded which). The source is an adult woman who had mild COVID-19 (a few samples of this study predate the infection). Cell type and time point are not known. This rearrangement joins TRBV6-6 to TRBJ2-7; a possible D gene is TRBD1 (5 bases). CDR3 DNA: TGTGCCAGCAGCCAGACAGCATCCTACGAGCAGTACTTC. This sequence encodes CASSQTASYEQYF.